These T cell receptor beta chains were read from a single sample in a study of T cell responses to AZD1222 COVID-19 vaccine. The table came from immunoSEQ multiplex PCR; TCRdb's copy has only in-frame clones and leaves some out. The repertoire has roughly 150,000 clones, around 91% of them found once; the top ten carry 5% to 6.5%. The sample in question was peripheral blood, obtained 28 days after the second AZD1222 dose. All receptors come from an adult who received the AZD1222 COVID-19 vaccine. CDR3s include the opening cysteine and the closing phenylalanine or tryptophan. A D gene is named only where the DNA matches it firmly. Part of the rows lack a size; the others show once, few, many or a class for expanded clones.

>TRBV28|.|.|TRBJ2-2
TGTGCCAGCAGTTTACCAGTGAGCACCGGGGAGCTGTTTTTT
CASSLPVSTGELFF
>TRBV29-1|once|.|TRBJ1-2
TGCAGCGTAGGGGACAGCTACACCTTC
CSVGDSYTF
>TRBV20-1|few|.|TRBJ2-5
TGCAGTGCTAGCGCCAGAGAGACCCAGTACTTC
CSASARETQYF
>TRBV4-2|.|TRBD1|TRBJ1-2
TGTGCCAGCAGCCAAGAATTACAGGGGGATCGTGGCTACACCTTC
CASSQELQGDRGYTF
>TRBV10-3|.|.|TRBJ1-3
TGTGCCATCAGTGACTGGACATCCCTCCCTCATAGCTCTGGAAACACCATATATTTT
CAISDWTSLPHSSGNTIYF
>TRBV28|.|.|TRBJ2-2
TGTGCCAGCAGTTTACCTGGCGCGAACACCGGGGAGCTGTTTTTT
CASSLPGANTGELFF
>TRBV12-5|.|.|TRBJ2-2
TGTGCTAGTGGTCCCCCCACCGGGGAGCTGTTTTTT
CASGPPTGELFF
>TRBV28|.|.|TRBJ2-4
TGTGCCAGCAGTTTAAACGGGGTGAGAGACATTCAGTACTTC
CASSLNGVRDIQYF
>TRBV2|few|TRBD1|TRBJ1-5
TGTGCCAGCAGTGCCCTGACAGGGGGCGCGAGGATGAGCAATCAGCCCCAGCATTTT
CASSALTGGARMSNQPQHF
>TRBV18|once|.|TRBJ2-2
TGTGCCAGCTCACCACCTCAGGGTAACACCGGGGAGCTGTTTTTT
CASSPPQGNTGELFF
>TRBV12-3/TRBV12-4|.|.|TRBJ1-2
TGTGCCAGCAGTTTCGGGGGAAAGGATGGCTACACCTTC
CASSFGGKDGYTF
>TRBV27|.|.|TRBJ1-5
TGTGCCAGCAGTTTATCGTTGGGGGGACAGCCCCAGCATTTT
CASSLSLGGQPQHF
>TRBV3-1/TRBV3-2|.|TRBD2|TRBJ2-3
TGTGCCAGCAGCCGCATTTGGGGGACTAGCGGTAACACAGATACGCAGTATTTT
CASSRIWGTSGNTDTQYF
>TRBV4-1|.|.|TRBJ2-2
TGCGCCAGCAGCCTTATTGTAGCCGGGGAGCTGTTTTTT
CASSLIVAGELFF
>TRBV18|.|.|TRBJ2-7
TGTGCCAGCTCACAGGGTACAGGACTGTCCTACGAGCAGTACTTC
CASSQGTGLSYEQYF
>TRBV6-6|.|TRBD1|TRBJ2-3
TGTGCCAGCAGGGAAGGGGGCGCATCAGATACGCAGTATTTT
CASREGGASDTQYF
>TRBV6-2/TRBV6-3|.|TRBD1|TRBJ2-7
TGTGCCAGCAGTTACGGCCCGGGACAGAACTCCTACGAGCAGTACTTC
CASSYGPGQNSYEQYF
>TRBV12-3/TRBV12-4|.|.|TRBJ1-3
TGTGCCAGCAGTTTGGGCTCTGGAAACACCATATATTTT
CASSLGSGNTIYF
>TRBV6-5|.|.|TRBJ1-6
TGTGCCAGCAAGTCCGGGTCCTATAATTCACCCCTCCACTTT
CASKSGSYNSPLHF
>TRBV7-9|few|.|TRBJ2-1
TGTGCCAGCAGGTGGGGAGTGTCCGATGAGCAGTTCTTC
CASRWGVSDEQFF
>TRBV5-1|.|.|TRBJ2-2
TGCGCCAGCAGCTGGGGGACCCTGGGGGAGCTGTTTTTT
CASSWGTLGELFF
>TRBV6-5|.|TRBD2|TRBJ2-1
TGTGCCAGCTTTTCCGGGGGGGGAAACAATGAGCAGTTCTTC
CASFSGGGNNEQFF
>TRBV25-1|.|.|TRBJ2-5
TGTGCCAGCAGTGAATTCGGCGGGAGTGTAGGGGGGGAAGAGACCCAGTACTTC
CASSEFGGSVGGEETQYF
>TRBV2|.|TRBD2|TRBJ2-6
TGTGCCAGCATGGGGGGGGACCTATCCGTCCTGACTTTC
CASMGGDLSVLTF
>TRBV5-1|once|.|TRBJ1-5
TGCGCCAGCAGCTTAACAGACTCCAATCAGCCCCAGCATTTT
CASSLTDSNQPQHF
>TRBV7-9|.|TRBD1|TRBJ1-5
TGTGCCAGCAGCTTCCAGGGGGCTGGACAGCCCCAGCATTTT
CASSFQGAGQPQHF
>TRBV7-7|.|.|TRBJ2-6
TGTGCCAGCAGCCGTATGGGTACTGACTCTGGGGCCAACGTCCTGACTTTC
CASSRMGTDSGANVLTF
>TRBV7-8|.|.|TRBJ1-5
TGTGCCAGCAGCTTAAGGGCAGGTCCTTATAGCAATCAGCCCCAGCATTTT
CASSLRAGPYSNQPQHF
>TRBV19|once|TRBD1|TRBJ1-2
TGTGCCAGTAGTACACAGGGGTCCCTCAGCCTTAACTATGGCTACACCTTC
CASSTQGSLSLNYGYTF
>TRBV12-3/TRBV12-4|.|.|TRBJ1-4
TGTGCCAGCAGTTTAATCAGGGACGAAAAACTGTTTTTT
CASSLIRDEKLFF
>TRBV20-1|.|TRBD1|TRBJ2-5
TGCAGTGCTAGTTGGGGACAGGGGGCGCAGGAGACCCAGTACTTC
CSASWGQGAQETQYF
>TRBV6-5|.|.|TRBJ1-2
TGTGCCAGCAGTTACGAACGGCAGTCATATGGCTACACCTTC
CASSYERQSYGYTF
>TRBV5-1|.|TRBD2|TRBJ2-3
TGCGCCAGCAGCCGCGGGACTAGCGGGGCTACAGATACGCAGTATTTT
CASSRGTSGATDTQYF
>TRBV9|.|.|TRBJ2-1
TGTGCCAGCAGCGTAGGGCTTAGCCTATCCTACAATGAGCAGTTCTTC
CASSVGLSLSYNEQFF
>TRBV18|.|TRBD1|TRBJ1-2
TGTGCCAGCTCACTACAGGGGGCCTATGGCTACACCTTC
CASSLQGAYGYTF
>TRBV10-3|.|.|TRBJ2-1
TGTGCCATCGCCGGGACTCTATACAATGAGCAGTTCTTC
CAIAGTLYNEQFF
>TRBV7-9|.|.|TRBJ1-5
TGTGCCAGCAGCATTACAGGGCCCAATCAGCCCCAGCATTTT
CASSITGPNQPQHF
>TRBV11-2|few|.|TRBJ2-1
TGTGCCAGCAGCTTAGGGGCTTCGGGGCGGGGCCCTGGTTCGAATGAGCAGTTCTTC
CASSLGASGRGPGSNEQFF
>TRBV4-3|.|.|TRBJ1-1
TGCGCCAGCAGCCAAGATCTCACGGGGGGGAGTGGGATGAACACTGAAGCTTTCTTT
CASSQDLTGGSGMNTEAFF
>TRBV19|once|TRBD2|TRBJ2-3
TGTGCCAGTCGACTAGCGGGACGCACAGATACGCAGTATTTT
CASRLAGRTDTQYF